The 18 T cell receptor beta chains in this list originate from one sample, sequenced in a study of siplizumab effects on memory and regulatory T cells. Produced via immunoSEQ multiplex PCR; TCRdb's table is partial and in-frame only. This sample carries roughly 56,000 clones, over 85% of them seen once, and the ten largest clones take about 40%. Material for sequencing was CD8+ T cells sorted from blood. Source of these receptors: a human donor in good health.

V usage is TRBV7-9 and J usage is TRBJ2-7, with TRBD2 matching over 10 bases. The CDR3 extends over 15 amino acids. Trimming at V came to 1 base and at J to 2 bases, leaving 2 bases not matched to a gene. The V gene's germline CDR1 is SEHNR and CDR2 FQNEAQ (reference sequence). The CDR3 reads CASSLVGLATYEQYF. The DNA of the CDR3 is TGTGCCAGCAGCTTAGTGGGACTAGCGACCTACGAGCAGTACTTC.

This CDR3 is CASSLEDSEKLFF. In DNA form, the CDR3 reads TGTGCCAGCAGCTTGGAAGACTCTGAAAAACTGTTTTTT. The rearrangement links TRBV5-4 to TRBJ1-4; D not resolved. Deletions cut 0 bases from V and 7 bases from J, with 7 bases between. The CDR3 contains 13 residues. Germline lookup yields CDR1 SGHNT and CDR2 YYREEE (reference sequence).

This rearrangement joins TRBV9 to TRBJ2-5; D is unclear. The CDR3 is 14 residues long. The germline V gene has CDR1 SGDLS and CDR2 YYNGEE. The ends were cut back, 0 bases at V and 5 bases at J, with 11 bases in the middle. The chain's CDR3 is CASSVEASVETQYF. The CDR3 region has the DNA TGTGCCAGCAGCGTAGAGGCAAGTGTGGAGACCCAGTACTTC.

The J gene is TRBJ2-3, the V gene TRBV5-1; a possible D gene is TRBD2 (6 bases). With 3 bases removed from V and 0 bases from J, the gap between germline ends came to 17 bases. This CDR3 comprises 17 residues. CDR1 and CDR2 (germline): SGHRS, YFSETQ. In DNA form, the CDR3 reads TGCGCCAGCAGCTCCAATCGGGTAGCGGCTAGCACAGATACGCAGTATTTT. This translates into CASSSNRVAASTDTQYF.

The CDR3 DNA follows: TGTGCCAGCAGCTTACTGGAAGAAGAGACCCAGTACTTC. This encodes CASSLLEEETQYF. This chain links TRBV7-9 with TRBJ2-5; D gene uncertain. There are 13 residues in the CDR3. Trimming left V 2 bases short and J 3 bases short, with 7 bases between. Germline lookup yields CDR1 SEHNR and CDR2 FQNEAQ (reference sequence).

The genes are TRBV27 and TRBJ2-2, with a possible D match to TRBD1 (5 bases). CDR1 MNHEY and CDR2 SMNVEV come from the germline V gene (reference sequence). The CDR3 is 17 amino acids. V was cut by 2 bases and J by 1 base, with 14 bases left in between. CDR3 in DNA: TGTGCCAGCAGTTTAGGGGCAGCATATATGAACACCGGGGAGCTGTTTTTT. It specifies CASSLGAAYMNTGELFF.

This clone was seen a single time. The chain links TRBV4-1 to TRBJ2-1, with 9 bases lining up with TRBD2. J was trimmed by 4 bases and V by 1 base; bases with no gene match: 2. The CDR3 spans 15 residues. Germline-derived CDR1 and CDR2 are MGHRA and YSYEKL. CDR3: CASSQALAGYNEQFF. CDR3 bases: TGCGCCAGCAGCCAAGCCCTAGCGGGGTACAATGAGCAGTTCTTC.

Comment on this clone: The sample has other DNA sequences that encode this CDR3 too. The V gene is TRBV9, the J gene TRBJ1-1, with a weak D call TRBD1 (5 bases). This CDR3 has 14 residues. Per germline, CDR1 SGDLS and CDR2 YYNGEE. V lost 2 bases to trimming and J lost 0 bases, with 8 bases between them. DNA of the CDR3: TGTGCCAGCAGCGTCGGGGGGATGAACACTGAAGCTTTCTTT. Translating it yields CASSVGGMNTEAFF.

The V call is TRBV9, the J call TRBJ2-1; TRBD2 agrees at 8 bases. The CDR3 has 13 residues. Unmatched junction bases numbered 5, after V lost 3 bases and J lost 9 bases. Looked up from germline, CDR1 is SGDLS and CDR2 is YYNGEE. The CDR3 loop reads CASSEGLDAEQFF. The CDR3 DNA reads TGTGCCAGCAGCGAGGGACTAGATGCTGAGCAGTTCTTC.

V and J are TRBV11-2 and TRBJ2-5, with 9 bases lining up with TRBD1. CDR3 length equals 14 residues. With 6 bases clipped from V and 6 bases from J, the junction kept 8 bases outside the gene matches. Germline-derived CDR1 and CDR2 are SGHAT and FQNNGV. CDR3 amino acids: CASSPGQGIQTQYF. In DNA form, the CDR3 reads TGTGCCAGCAGTCCGGGACAGGGTATACAGACCCAGTACTTC.

The chain is built from TRBV6-5 and TRBJ1-1, with a weak D call TRBD1 (5 bases). The CDR3 is 14 amino acids. V was trimmed by 1 base and J by 6 bases, leaving 12 bases between them. Germline CDR1 is MNHEY and CDR2 is SVGAGI. CDR3 DNA: TGTGCCAGCAGTTACTACTCTAGGGGTCCTGAAGCTTTCTTT. Its translation is CASSYYSRGPEAFF.

This chain uses TRBV7-9 with TRBJ2-3; 8 positions agree with TRBD2. This CDR3 region has 18 residues. Unmatched junction bases numbered 14, after V lost 4 bases and J lost 2 bases. Germline CDR1 and CDR2: SEHNR and FQNEAQ (reference sequence). CDR3: CASSSVAGGLLTTDTQYF. The DNA for the CDR3 is TGTGCCAGCAGCTCCGTTGCGGGAGGCCTTCTAACCACAGATACGCAGTATTTT.

The chain has TRBV9 and TRBJ2-1, with D possibly being TRBD1 or TRBD2 (5 bases each). The germline V gene encodes CDR1 SGDLS and CDR2 YYNGEE. This CDR3 is built from 14 residues. V lost 1 base to trimming and J lost 7 bases, with 12 bases between them. The CDR3 region is CASSVLGTLNEQFF. The CDR3 coding sequence is TGTGCCAGCAGCGTACTAGGGACCCTGAATGAGCAGTTCTTC.

V is TRBV5-3 and J is TRBJ2-5, with 10 bases matching TRBD2. Being an ORF, TRBV5-3 has a function that is uncertain. J gave up 5 bases and V 0 bases, and 13 bases lay outside the gene matches. This CDR3 has 18 amino acids. The CDR3 DNA reads TGTGCCAGAAGCTTGGTGACTAGCGGGCGAGCTGAGGCGGAGACCCAGTACTTC. Its protein product is CARSLVTSGRAEAETQYF.

V and J are TRBV5-6 and TRBJ2-7; TRBD2 might be the D (5 bases). Germline V CDR1 and CDR2: SGHDT, YYEEEE. V was pared by 4 bases and J by 5 bases, with 13 bases between. The CDR3 loop spans 13 amino acids. This CDR3 is CASSLDGGNEQYF. In DNA form, the CDR3 reads TGTGCCAGCAGCCTCGACGGAGGTAACGAGCAGTACTTC.

The genes are TRBV5-3 and TRBJ2-2, with D possibly matching TRBD1 (5 bases). TRBV5-3 is marked as an open reading frame, function uncertain. This CDR3 comprises 14 residues. Trimming took 6 bases from V and 6 from J, leaving 15 bases between them. CDR3 DNA: TGTGCCAGAACCCGTACAGGAGACCCCGGGGAGCTGTTTTTT. Translation gives CARTRTGDPGELFF.

V gene TRBV9 combines with J gene TRBJ2-2; 13 bases line up with TRBD2. Germline V gene sequence: CDR1 SGDLS, CDR2 YYNGEE. The CDR3 extends over 19 amino acids. J lost 8 bases, V lost 3 bases, and 16 bases had no gene match. The CDR3 DNA sequence: TGTGCCAGCAGCGCAGGGACGGGACTAGCGGGACATAGGTTTGGGGAGCTGTTTTTT. This encodes CASSAGTGLAGHRFGELFF.

CDR3 residues: CASTLPGSYEQFF. In DNA, the CDR3 is TGTGCCAGCACCCTACCCGGGAGCTATGAGCAGTTCTTC. This rearrangement joins TRBV7-2 to TRBJ2-1; D perhaps matches TRBD2 (6 bases). This CDR3 has 13 amino acids. Trimming pared 7 bases from V and 8 bases from J, leaving 15 bases between. In germline, CDR1 is SGHTA, CDR2 FQGNSA.